Listed here are 3 T cell receptor beta chains from one sample, sequenced in a study of blood T cell repertoires in COVID-19. TCRdb's table, derived via immunoSEQ multiplex PCR, lists solely in-frame clones and lacks some. Of about 190,000 clones in the sample, around 86% were seen once. Sequenced sample: peripheral blood. The receptors derive from a young woman with active or convalescent COVID-19.

The chain recombines TRBV2 with TRBJ2-2, with a possible D match to TRBD1 (5 bases). CDR3 length: 14 residues. Germline V CDR1 and CDR2: SNHLY, FYNNEI. With 8 bases removed from V and 4 bases from J, the gap between germline ends came to 14 bases. The CDR3 loop reads CASQGRVRTGELFF. The DNA of the CDR3 is TGTGCCAGCCAGGGAAGAGTACGCACCGGGGAGCTGTTTTTT.

Turning to this clone: Other nucleotide sequences from this sample produce the same CDR3. V is TRBV7-9 and J is TRBJ1-4; 8 bases fit TRBD1. CDR1 and CDR2 from the germline V gene are SEHNR and FQNEAQ (reference sequence). V was pared by 5 bases and J by 5 bases, with 4 bases of the junction left unmatched. This CDR3 has 14 amino acids. The DNA of the CDR3 is TGTGCCAGCAGCCTAGGACAGGGAAATGAAAAACTGTTTTTT. Residues: CASSLGQGNEKLFF.

This clone occurred a few times. The chain couples TRBV7-2 to TRBJ2-3; a weak D match, TRBD1 (8 bases). Germline CDR1 is SGHTA and CDR2 is FQGNSA. Trimming removed 1 base from V and 6 bases from J, with 23 bases in between. CDR3 length: 18 amino acids. CDR3 in DNA: TGTGCCAGCAGCTTAGTAATTTCCGGACAGGGAGGGCCGGATACGCAGTATTTT. Its translation is CASSLVISGQGGPDTQYF.